Listed below are T cell receptor beta chains from one sample, sequenced in a study of cytomegalovirus exposure and HLA in healthy donors. Method: immunoSEQ multiplex PCR; TCRdb's copy keeps in-frame clones and lacks some. The table records roughly 130,000 clones, around three quarters of them present only once. The specimen sequenced was PBMCs. All receptors come from a man aged 25 to 40 in good health and CMV-seronegative. Each CDR3 is given with its conserved first and last residue.

j_gene	v_gene	CDR3aa
TRBJ1-5	TRBV11-2	CASSLGGFGNQPQHF
TRBJ1-2	TRBV27	CASSLSAPNYGYTF
TRBJ1-3	TRBV4-3	CASSQNPTDGNTIYF
TRBJ2-1	TRBV5-1	CASSFSGGLLNEQFF
TRBJ1-1	TRBV20-1	CSGTLNTEAFF
TRBJ1-6	TRBV2	CARSTGGDSPLHF
TRBJ2-1	TRBV15	CATQTGSGRAGEQFF
TRBJ2-1	TRBV6-1	CASSEILRLAGADEQFF
TRBJ2-1	TRBV7-2	CASSLAGGRVYNEQFF
TRBJ2-3	TRBV29-1	CTTLGTSGITDTQYF